The 8 T cell receptor beta chains presented below share a single source sample, sequenced in a study of early T cells in non-severe SARS-CoV-2 infection. One entry per CDR3 protein, called by TCRdb with MiXCR from the 5' RACE reads. The data show nearly 95,000 distinct CDR3 sequences, around 16% seen once. The sequences come from whole blood, collected at baseline. These receptors were collected from an adult who was a healthcare worker with PCR-confirmed SARS-CoV-2 infection or an uninfected control (not recorded which).

The sample holds many counts of this clonotype. V gene TRBV4-1 combines with J gene TRBJ2-2, with no clear D. Germline V CDR1 and CDR2: MGHRA, YSYEKL. Trimming cost V 2 bases and J 6 bases, with 10 bases left between them. This CDR3 is 14 amino acids long. CDR3 protein: CASSQYHHSGELFF. In DNA, the CDR3 is TGCGCCAGCAGCCAATACCATCATTCCGGGGAGCTGTTTTTT.

This clonotype was detected only once. The chain combines TRBV5-6 with TRBJ2-5; the D gene is possibly TRBD1 (5 bases). This CDR3 comprises 14 residues. The V end was cut by 5 bases, the J end by 2 bases, with 13 bases between. Germline CDR1 is SGHDT and CDR2 is YYEEEE. Written as DNA, the CDR3 is TGTGCCAGCAGACCCCGACAGAAGCAAGAGACCCAGTACTTC. Its translation is CASRPRQKQETQYF.

This clonotype was detected only a few times. V and J are TRBV7-6 and TRBJ2-5; TRBD2 is a possible D gene (6 bases). Per germline, CDR1 SGHVS and CDR2 FNYEAQ. The CDR3 spans 16 residues. The V end lost 5 bases, the J end lost 3 bases, and 19 bases lay between the germline ends. CDR3: CASSPGSVSGEETQYF. For the CDR3, the DNA is TGTGCCAGCAGCCCAGGGTCGGTCTCGGGGGAAGAGACCCAGTACTTC. Using reference TRBV7-6 and TRBJ2-5 for the parts outside the CDR3, the full variable domain is GAGVSQSPRYKVTKRGQDVALRCDPISGHVSLYWYRQALGQGPEFLTYFNYEAQQDKSGLPNDRFSAERPEGSISTLTIQRTEQRDSAMYRCASSPGSVSGEETQYFGPGTRLLVL.

This rearrangement joins TRBV5-1 to TRBJ2-7, with 12 bases lining up with TRBD2. This CDR3 comprises 14 residues. CDR1 and CDR2 (germline): SGHRS, YFSETQ. The junction had 4 bases not matched to a gene; V was cut back by 3 bases and J by 6 bases. CDR3 loop: CASSSQGLAGEQYF. The CDR3 DNA reads TGCGCCAGCAGCTCACAGGGACTAGCGGGCGAGCAGTACTTC.

CDR3 protein: CSARRTRTGSGTNSPLHF. As DNA, the CDR3 is TGCAGTGCTAGACGTACCCGGACAGGGTCCGGGACAAATTCACCCCTCCACTTT. This chain connects TRBV20-1 to TRBJ1-6, with TRBD1 matching over 8 bases. The CDR3 totals 18 residues. The V and J ends lost 2 bases and 7 bases, in that order; junction bases with no gene match: 16. CDR1 DFQATT and CDR2 SNEGSKA come from the germline V gene (reference sequence).

The chain has TRBV6-5 and TRBJ2-1; TRBD2 is a possible D gene (5 bases). Between the trimmed V and J ends, which lost 5 bases and 10 bases, there was a span of 12 bases. This CDR3 comprises 12 residues. The germline V gene has CDR1 MNHEY and CDR2 SVGAGI. The CDR3 DNA is TGTGCCAGCAGTCGTGGCGGGTTCGAGCAGTTCTTC. This codes for CASSRGGFEQFF.

This rearrangement joins TRBV6-6 to TRBJ1-6; D possibly corresponds to TRBD1 (6 bases). This CDR3 has 11 residues. In germline, CDR1 is MNHNY, CDR2 SVGAGI (reference sequence). The V end was cut by 6 bases, the J end by 16 bases, with 13 bases between. The CDR3 reads CASSQDSQLHF. In DNA form, the CDR3 reads TGTGCCAGCAGCCAGGACAGCCAACTCCACTTT.

This sequence joins TRBV5-4 and TRBJ2-5; 8 bases are shared with TRBD1. The junction had 10 bases not matched to a gene; V was cut back by 4 bases and J by 5 bases. Germline CDR1 and CDR2: SGHNT and YYREEE (reference sequence). This CDR3 has 15 residues. CDR3 amino acids: CASSPRLRTGETQYF. CDR3 in DNA: TGTGCCAGCAGCCCCCGACTCAGGACAGGGGAGACCCAGTACTTC.